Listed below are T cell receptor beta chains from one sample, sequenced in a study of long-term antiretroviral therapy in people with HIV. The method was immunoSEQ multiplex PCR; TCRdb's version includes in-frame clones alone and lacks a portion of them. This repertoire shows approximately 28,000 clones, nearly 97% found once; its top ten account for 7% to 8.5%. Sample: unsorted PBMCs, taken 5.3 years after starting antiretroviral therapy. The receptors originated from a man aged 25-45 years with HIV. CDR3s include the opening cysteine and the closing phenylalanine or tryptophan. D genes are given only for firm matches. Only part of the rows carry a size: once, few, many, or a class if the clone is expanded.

CDR3aa: CAISESSPHYGYTF
CDR3nt: TGTGCCATCAGTGAGTCTTCTCCCCACTATGGCTACACCTTC
abundance: .
v_gene: TRBV10-3
j_gene: TRBJ1-2
d_gene: .

CDR3aa: CASSYMLRDRGEQYF
CDR3nt: TGTGCCAGCAGTTACATGCTCCGGGACAGGGGCGAGCAGTACTTC
abundance: .
v_gene: TRBV28
j_gene: TRBJ2-7
d_gene: TRBD1

CDR3aa: CASSESRAGTSSDQPQHF
CDR3nt: TGTGCCAGCAGCGAGTCTAGGGCCGGGACTTCATCGGATCAGCCCCAGCATTTT
abundance: .
v_gene: TRBV6-4
j_gene: TRBJ1-5
d_gene: .

CDR3aa: CASSQRQETNTEAFF
CDR3nt: TGTGCCAGCAGCCAGCGACAGGAAACGAACACTGAAGCTTTCTTT
abundance: .
v_gene: TRBV7-6
j_gene: TRBJ1-1
d_gene: .

CDR3aa: CASSVDRVPAGNTIYF
CDR3nt: TGTGCCAGCAGCGTCGACAGGGTACCTGCTGGAAACACCATATATTTT
abundance: .
v_gene: TRBV9
j_gene: TRBJ1-3
d_gene: TRBD1

CDR3aa: CSVEELNVYTEAFF
CDR3nt: TGCAGCGTTGAAGAGCTTAACGTTTACACTGAAGCTTTCTTT
abundance: few
v_gene: TRBV29-1
j_gene: TRBJ1-1
d_gene: .

CDR3aa: CASSLGQSHTGELFF
CDR3nt: TGCGCCAGCAGCTTGGGACAGTCACACACCGGGGAGCTGTTTTTT
abundance: .
v_gene: TRBV5-1
j_gene: TRBJ2-2
d_gene: .

CDR3aa: CATSRGEQLNTEAFF
CDR3nt: TGTGCCACCAGCAGAGGGGAACAGCTGAACACTGAAGCTTTCTTT
abundance: .
v_gene: TRBV15
j_gene: TRBJ1-1
d_gene: .

CDR3aa: CATSGVGGDSYNEQFF
CDR3nt: TGTGCCACCAGCGGGGTGGGGGGGGACTCCTACAATGAGCAGTTCTTC
abundance: .
v_gene: TRBV15
j_gene: TRBJ2-1
d_gene: TRBD2

CDR3aa: CAWSSTTETNEKLFF
CDR3nt: TGTGCCTGGAGTAGTACGACAGAAACTAATGAAAAACTGTTTTTT
abundance: .
v_gene: TRBV30
j_gene: TRBJ1-4
d_gene: .

CDR3aa: CASSEDGREKLFF
CDR3nt: TGTGCCAGCAGTGAAGATGGTCGAGAAAAACTGTTTTTT
abundance: .
v_gene: TRBV2
j_gene: TRBJ1-4
d_gene: .

CDR3aa: CASSLSYSYEQYF
CDR3nt: TGTGCCAGCAGTTTATCCTACTCCTACGAGCAGTACTTC
abundance: .
v_gene: TRBV27
j_gene: TRBJ2-7
d_gene: .

CDR3aa: CSVEGAGAATDTQYF
CDR3nt: TGCAGCGTCGAGGGGGCAGGGGCCGCGACAGATACGCAGTATTTT
abundance: .
v_gene: TRBV29-1
j_gene: TRBJ2-3
d_gene: TRBD1

CDR3aa: CASSPRTGGAGGELFF
CDR3nt: TGTGCCAGCAGCCCCCGGACAGGGGGCGCCGGCGGGGAGCTGTTTTTT
abundance: .
v_gene: TRBV7-8
j_gene: TRBJ2-2
d_gene: TRBD1

CDR3aa: CASSVYKGVNQPQHF
CDR3nt: TGTGCCAGTAGCGTTTACAAAGGAGTCAATCAGCCCCAGCATTTT
abundance: .
v_gene: TRBV19
j_gene: TRBJ1-5
d_gene: .

CDR3aa: CASSLADGGAYEQYF
CDR3nt: TGTGCCAGCAGCTTAGCGGACGGGGGGGCCTACGAGCAGTACTTC
abundance: .
v_gene: TRBV7-2
j_gene: TRBJ2-7
d_gene: TRBD2

CDR3aa: CASSQDEVKTQYF
CDR3nt: TGCGCCAGCAGCCAAGACGAAGTAAAGACCCAGTACTTC
abundance: .
v_gene: TRBV4-1
j_gene: TRBJ2-5
d_gene: .

CDR3aa: CASSEPDRGLFQETQYF
CDR3nt: TGTGCCAGCAGTGAACCCGATAGGGGGCTCTTTCAAGAGACCCAGTACTTC
abundance: .
v_gene: TRBV6-1
j_gene: TRBJ2-5
d_gene: TRBD1

CDR3aa: CASSVGRGGEQYF
CDR3nt: TGTGCCAGCAGCGTAGGTCGCGGGGGCGAGCAGTACTTC
abundance: .
v_gene: TRBV9
j_gene: TRBJ2-7
d_gene: TRBD2

CDR3aa: CASSVDILHQPQHF
CDR3nt: TGTGCCAGCAGTGTGGACATTCTTCATCAGCCCCAGCATTTT
abundance: medium-sized
v_gene: TRBV27
j_gene: TRBJ1-5
d_gene: .

CDR3aa: CASSDLPTSQQYF
CDR3nt: TGTGCCAGCAGTGATTTACCTACGAGCCAGCAGTACTTC
abundance: .
v_gene: TRBV6-4
j_gene: TRBJ2-7
d_gene: .

CDR3aa: CASSIIRGQRVEQYF
CDR3nt: TGTGCCAGTAGTATCATCAGGGGCCAGAGGGTGGAGCAGTACTTC
abundance: .
v_gene: TRBV19
j_gene: TRBJ2-7
d_gene: .

CDR3aa: CASSLDLARLAGAYNEQFF
CDR3nt: TGTGCCAGCAGCTTAGACCTAGCCAGACTAGCGGGCGCCTACAATGAGCAGTTCTTC
abundance: .
v_gene: TRBV11-2
j_gene: TRBJ2-1
d_gene: TRBD2

CDR3aa: CASRDRQIYGYTF
CDR3nt: TGTGCCAGCAGGGACAGACAGATTTATGGCTACACCTTC
abundance: .
v_gene: TRBV6-6
j_gene: TRBJ1-2
d_gene: .

CDR3aa: CASRYIFGTGLGNEQFF
CDR3nt: TGTGCCAGCAGATACATTTTCGGGACAGGGCTGGGTAATGAGCAGTTCTTC
abundance: .
v_gene: TRBV2
j_gene: TRBJ2-1
d_gene: TRBD1

CDR3aa: CASSLLSSRAGVINEQFF
CDR3nt: TGTGCCAGCAGTTTACTCTCTTCCAGAGCGGGAGTTATAAATGAGCAGTTCTTC
abundance: .
v_gene: TRBV27
j_gene: TRBJ2-1
d_gene: TRBD2

CDR3aa: CAWTLGLAGGARFF
CDR3nt: TGTGCCTGGACCCTGGGACTAGCGGGAGGGGCTCGATTCTTC
abundance: .
v_gene: TRBV30
j_gene: TRBJ2-1
d_gene: TRBD2

CDR3aa: CASSPPPGQGVAEAFF
CDR3nt: TGTGCCAGCAGCCCTCCTCCGGGACAGGGGGTGGCTGAAGCTTTCTTT
abundance: .
v_gene: TRBV11-2
j_gene: TRBJ1-1
d_gene: TRBD1

CDR3aa: CAIRNPTDPNSPLHF
CDR3nt: TGTGCCATCAGAAATCCGACTGACCCTAATTCACCCCTCCACTTT
abundance: .
v_gene: TRBV10-3
j_gene: TRBJ1-6
d_gene: .

CDR3aa: CASSRDTLYEQYF
CDR3nt: TGTGCCAGCAGCCGCGACACGCTCTACGAGCAGTACTTC
abundance: .
v_gene: TRBV7-8
j_gene: TRBJ2-7
d_gene: .

CDR3aa: CASSSTGERQPQHF
CDR3nt: TGTGCCAGCAGCTCAACGGGGGAGCGGCAGCCCCAGCATTTT
abundance: .
v_gene: TRBV7-9
j_gene: TRBJ1-5
d_gene: .